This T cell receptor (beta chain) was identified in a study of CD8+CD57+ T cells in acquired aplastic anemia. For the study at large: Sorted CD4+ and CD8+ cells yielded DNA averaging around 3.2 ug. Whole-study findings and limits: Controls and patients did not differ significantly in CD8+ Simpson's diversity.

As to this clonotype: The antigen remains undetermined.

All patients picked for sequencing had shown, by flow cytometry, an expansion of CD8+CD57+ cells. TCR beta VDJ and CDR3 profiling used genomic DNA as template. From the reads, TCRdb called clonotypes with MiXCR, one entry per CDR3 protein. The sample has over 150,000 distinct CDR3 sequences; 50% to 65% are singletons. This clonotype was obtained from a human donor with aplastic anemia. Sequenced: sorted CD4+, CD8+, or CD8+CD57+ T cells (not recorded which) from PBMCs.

In DNA form, the CDR3 reads TGTGCCAGCAGTACTTCAGAGACCCAGTACTTC. Amino acid sequence: CASSTSETQYF. V gene TRBV12-3 or TRBV12-4 combines with J gene TRBJ2-5; D is uncertain. CDR3 length: 11 amino acids. V was cut by 5 bases and J by 4 bases, with 5 bases left in between.